The entry that follows covers one T cell receptor beta chain sequence. What it binds is unknown. This record comes from a study of CD8 T cells in Susac syndrome. Study conclusions and caveats: An acknowledgment was made by the study that its TCR sequencing and HLA analysis involved relatively few individuals.

The V end lost 4 bases, the J end lost 8 bases, and 15 bases lay between the germline ends. CDR3 size: 14 residues. Germline V lookup: CDR1 LGHDT, CDR2 YNNKEL (reference sequence). RNA, at 0.5 to 1 ug, was reverse transcribed with random hexamers. Via MiXCR, TCRdb re-called the immunoSEQ multiplex PCR reads, giving one row per CDR3 protein. The sample has 400,000 to 550,000 distinct CDR3 sequences, 85% seen once. TEMRA cells were FACS-enriched, while CD8+ and CD4+ T cells were negatively isolated. The chain links TRBV3-1 to TRBJ1-5; D is possibly TRBD1 (5 bases). This TCR was sampled from a human donor with multiple sclerosis. Material for sequencing was CD8+ T cells from PBMCs. For the CDR3, the DNA is TGTGCCAGCAGCCCTGGGGCCGGGAACGAGCCCCAGCATTTT. This translates into CASSPGAGNEPQHF.